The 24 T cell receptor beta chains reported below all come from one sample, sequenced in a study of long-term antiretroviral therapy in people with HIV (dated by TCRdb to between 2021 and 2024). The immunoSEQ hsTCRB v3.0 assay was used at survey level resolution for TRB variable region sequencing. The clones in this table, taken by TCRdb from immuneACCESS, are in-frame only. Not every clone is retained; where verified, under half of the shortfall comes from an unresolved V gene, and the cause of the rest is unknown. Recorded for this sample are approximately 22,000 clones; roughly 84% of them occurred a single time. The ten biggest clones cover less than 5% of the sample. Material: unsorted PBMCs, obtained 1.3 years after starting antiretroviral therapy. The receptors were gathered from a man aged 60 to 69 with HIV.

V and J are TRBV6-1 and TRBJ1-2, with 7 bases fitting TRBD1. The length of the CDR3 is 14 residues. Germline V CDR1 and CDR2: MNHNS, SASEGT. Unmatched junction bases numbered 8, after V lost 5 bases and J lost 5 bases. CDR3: CASSKQGGRYGYTF. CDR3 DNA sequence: TGTGCCAGCAGTAAACAAGGGGGCAGGTATGGCTACACCTTC.

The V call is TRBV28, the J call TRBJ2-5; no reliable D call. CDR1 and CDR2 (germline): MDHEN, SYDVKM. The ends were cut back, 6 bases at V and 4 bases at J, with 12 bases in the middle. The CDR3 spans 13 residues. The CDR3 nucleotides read TGTGCCAGCAGCCTCCCCCGTCGAGAGACCCAGTACTTC. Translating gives CASSLPRRETQYF.

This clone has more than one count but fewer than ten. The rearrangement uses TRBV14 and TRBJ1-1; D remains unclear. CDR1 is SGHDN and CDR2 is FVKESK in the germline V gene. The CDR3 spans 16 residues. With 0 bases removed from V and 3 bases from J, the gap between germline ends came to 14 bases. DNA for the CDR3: TGTGCCAGCAGCCAAGATCTGGGATTTGGGGACACTGAAGCTTTCTTT. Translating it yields CASSQDLGFGDTEAFF.

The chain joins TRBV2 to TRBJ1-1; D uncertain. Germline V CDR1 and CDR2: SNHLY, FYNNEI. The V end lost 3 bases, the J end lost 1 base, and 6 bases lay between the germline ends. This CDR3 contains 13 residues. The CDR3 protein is CASSDDANTEAFF. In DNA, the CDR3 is TGTGCCAGCAGTGATGATGCGAACACTGAAGCTTTCTTT.

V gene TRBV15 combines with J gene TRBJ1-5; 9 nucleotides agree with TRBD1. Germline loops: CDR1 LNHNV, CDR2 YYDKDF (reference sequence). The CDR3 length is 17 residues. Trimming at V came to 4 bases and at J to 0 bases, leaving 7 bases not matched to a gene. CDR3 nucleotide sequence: TGTGCCACCAGCACCACCCCGGGACAGGGTAGCAATCAGCCCCAGCATTTT. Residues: CATSTTPGQGSNQPQHF.

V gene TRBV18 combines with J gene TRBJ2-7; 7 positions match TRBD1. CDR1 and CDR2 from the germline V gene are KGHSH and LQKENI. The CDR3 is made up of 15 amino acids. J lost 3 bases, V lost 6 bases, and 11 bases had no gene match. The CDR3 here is CASSSPGQTSYEQYF. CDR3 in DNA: TGTGCCAGCTCGTCTCCGGGACAGACCAGCTACGAGCAGTACTTC.

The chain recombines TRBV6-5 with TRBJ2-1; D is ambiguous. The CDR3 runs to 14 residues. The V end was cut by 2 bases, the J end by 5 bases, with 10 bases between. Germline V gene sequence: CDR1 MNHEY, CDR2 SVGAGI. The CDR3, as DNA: TGTGCCAGCAGTTACATCCCTGGCGACAATGAGCAGTTCTTC. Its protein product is CASSYIPGDNEQFF.

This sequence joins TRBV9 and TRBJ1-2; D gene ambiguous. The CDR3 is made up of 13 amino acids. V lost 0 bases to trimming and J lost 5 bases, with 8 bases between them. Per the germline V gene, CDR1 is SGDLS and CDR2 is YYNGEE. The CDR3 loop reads CASSVVPRYGYTF. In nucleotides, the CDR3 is TGTGCCAGCAGCGTAGTTCCTCGGTATGGCTACACCTTC.

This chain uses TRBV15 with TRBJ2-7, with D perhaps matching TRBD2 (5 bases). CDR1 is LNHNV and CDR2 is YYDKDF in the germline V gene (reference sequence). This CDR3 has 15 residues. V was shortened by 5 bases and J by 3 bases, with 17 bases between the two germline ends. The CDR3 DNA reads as TGTGCCACCAGCCCCCCCTACGGGATCAGCTACGAGCAGTACTTC. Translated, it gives CATSPPYGISYEQYF.

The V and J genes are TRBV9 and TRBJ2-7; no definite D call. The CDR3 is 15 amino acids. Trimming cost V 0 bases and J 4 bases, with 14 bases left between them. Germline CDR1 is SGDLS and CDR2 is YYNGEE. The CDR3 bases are TGTGCCAGCAGCGTAGGGTTCGGGTTCGGGTACGAGCAGTACTTC. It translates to CASSVGFGFGYEQYF. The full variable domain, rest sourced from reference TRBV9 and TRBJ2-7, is DSGVTQTPKHLITATGQRVTLRCSPRSGDLSVYWYQQSLDQGLQFLIQYYNGEERAKGNILERFSAQQFPDLHSELNLSSLELGDSALYFCASSVGFGFGYEQYFGPGTRLTVT.

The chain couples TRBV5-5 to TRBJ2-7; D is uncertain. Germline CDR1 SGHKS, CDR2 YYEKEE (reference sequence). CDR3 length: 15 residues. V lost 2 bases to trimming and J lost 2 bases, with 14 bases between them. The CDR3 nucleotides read TGTGCCAGCAGCTTAATATTTGCGGACGCCTACGAGCAGTACTTC. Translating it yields CASSLIFADAYEQYF.

The CDR3 sequence: CASSWCEQYF. In nucleotides, the CDR3 is TGTGCCAGCAGCTGGTGCGAGCAGTACTTC. The rearrangement uses TRBV11-3 and TRBJ2-7; no definite D call. Trimming removed 4 bases at V and 6 bases at J, with 4 bases between. From germline, CDR1 is SGHNT and CDR2 YENEEA. CDR3 size: 10 residues.

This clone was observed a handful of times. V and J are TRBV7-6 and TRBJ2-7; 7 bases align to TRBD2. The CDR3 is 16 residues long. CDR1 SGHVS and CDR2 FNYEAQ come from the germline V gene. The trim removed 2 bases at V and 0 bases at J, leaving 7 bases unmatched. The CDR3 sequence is CASSLNSASGSYEQYF. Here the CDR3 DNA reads TGTGCCAGCAGCTTAAACTCGGCTAGCGGCTCCTACGAGCAGTACTTC.

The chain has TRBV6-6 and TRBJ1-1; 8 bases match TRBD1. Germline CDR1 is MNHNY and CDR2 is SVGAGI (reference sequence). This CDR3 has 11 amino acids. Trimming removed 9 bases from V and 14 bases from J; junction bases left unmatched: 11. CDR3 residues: CASSGGLVVFF. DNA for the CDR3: TGTGCCAGTTCAGGGGGCTTGGTGGTATTCTTT.

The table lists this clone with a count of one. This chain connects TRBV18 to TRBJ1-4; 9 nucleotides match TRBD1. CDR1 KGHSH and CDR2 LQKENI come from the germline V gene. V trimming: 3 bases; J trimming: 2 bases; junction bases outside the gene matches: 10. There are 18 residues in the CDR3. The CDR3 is CASSPGRDRAPTNEKLFF. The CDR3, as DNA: TGTGCCAGCTCACCCGGTCGGGACAGGGCTCCGACTAATGAAAAACTGTTTTTT.

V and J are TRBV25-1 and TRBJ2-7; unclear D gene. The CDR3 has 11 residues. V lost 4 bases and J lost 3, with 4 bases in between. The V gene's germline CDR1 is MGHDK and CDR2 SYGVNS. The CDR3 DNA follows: TGTGCCAGCAGTGGGGGCTACGAGCAGTACTTC. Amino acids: CASSGGYEQYF.

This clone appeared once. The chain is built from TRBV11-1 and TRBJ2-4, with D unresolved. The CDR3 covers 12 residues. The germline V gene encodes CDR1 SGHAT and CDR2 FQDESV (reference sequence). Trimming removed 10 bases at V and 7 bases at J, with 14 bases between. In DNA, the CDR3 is TGTGCCACGAGCACAGACCCTAACATTCAGTACTTC. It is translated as CATSTDPNIQYF.

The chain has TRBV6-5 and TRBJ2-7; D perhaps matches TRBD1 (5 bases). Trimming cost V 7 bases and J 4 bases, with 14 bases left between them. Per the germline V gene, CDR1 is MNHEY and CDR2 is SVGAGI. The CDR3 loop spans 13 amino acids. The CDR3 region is CASTFGQGYEQYF. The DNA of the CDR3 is TGTGCCAGCACCTTCGGCCAGGGTTACGAGCAGTACTTC.

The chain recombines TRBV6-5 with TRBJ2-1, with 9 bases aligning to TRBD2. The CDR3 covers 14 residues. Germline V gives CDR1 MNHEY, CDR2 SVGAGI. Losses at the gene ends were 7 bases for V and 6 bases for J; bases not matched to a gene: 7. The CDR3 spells CASTEAGGSNEQFF. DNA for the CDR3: TGTGCCAGCACCGAAGCGGGGGGAAGCAATGAGCAGTTCTTC.

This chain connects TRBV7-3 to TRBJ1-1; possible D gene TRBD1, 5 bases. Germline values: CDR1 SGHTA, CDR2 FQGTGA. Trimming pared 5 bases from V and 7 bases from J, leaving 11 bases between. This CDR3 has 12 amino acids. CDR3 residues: CASSLPGGEAFF. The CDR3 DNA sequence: TGTGCCAGCAGCCTTCCGGGGGGTGAAGCTTTCTTT.

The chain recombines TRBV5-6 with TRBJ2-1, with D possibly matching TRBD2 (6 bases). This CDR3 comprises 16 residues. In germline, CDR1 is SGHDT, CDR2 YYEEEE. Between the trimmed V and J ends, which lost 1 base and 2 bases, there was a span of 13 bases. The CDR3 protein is CASSLRAASAYNEQFF. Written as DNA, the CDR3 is TGTGCCAGCAGCTTGCGGGCTGCTAGCGCCTACAATGAGCAGTTCTTC.

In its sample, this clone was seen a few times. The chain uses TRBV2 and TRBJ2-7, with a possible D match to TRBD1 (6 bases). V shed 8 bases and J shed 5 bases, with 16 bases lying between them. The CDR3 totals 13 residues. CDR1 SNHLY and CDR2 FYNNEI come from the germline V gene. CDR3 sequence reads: CASLEGGRDEQYF. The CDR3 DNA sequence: TGTGCCAGCCTGGAAGGGGGAAGAGACGAGCAGTACTTC. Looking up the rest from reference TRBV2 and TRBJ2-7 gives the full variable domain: EPEVTQTPSHQVTQMGQEVILRCVPISNHLYFYWYRQILGQKVEFLVSFYNNEISEKSEIFDDQFSVERPDGSNFTLKIRSTKLEDSAMYFCASLEGGRDEQYFGPGTRLTVT.

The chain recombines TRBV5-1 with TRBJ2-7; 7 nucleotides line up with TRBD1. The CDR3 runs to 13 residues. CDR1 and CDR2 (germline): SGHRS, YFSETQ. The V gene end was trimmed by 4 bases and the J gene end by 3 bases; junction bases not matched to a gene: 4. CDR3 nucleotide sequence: TGCGCCAGCAGCAGGGACAGCCACTACGAGCAGTACTTC. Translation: CASSRDSHYEQYF.

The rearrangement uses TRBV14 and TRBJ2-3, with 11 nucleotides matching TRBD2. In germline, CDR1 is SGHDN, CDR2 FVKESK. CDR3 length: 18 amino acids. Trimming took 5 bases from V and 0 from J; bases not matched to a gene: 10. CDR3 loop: CASSSGTSGPPSTDTQYF. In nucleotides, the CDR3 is TGTGCCAGCAGCAGTGGGACTAGCGGACCCCCGAGCACAGATACGCAGTATTTT.